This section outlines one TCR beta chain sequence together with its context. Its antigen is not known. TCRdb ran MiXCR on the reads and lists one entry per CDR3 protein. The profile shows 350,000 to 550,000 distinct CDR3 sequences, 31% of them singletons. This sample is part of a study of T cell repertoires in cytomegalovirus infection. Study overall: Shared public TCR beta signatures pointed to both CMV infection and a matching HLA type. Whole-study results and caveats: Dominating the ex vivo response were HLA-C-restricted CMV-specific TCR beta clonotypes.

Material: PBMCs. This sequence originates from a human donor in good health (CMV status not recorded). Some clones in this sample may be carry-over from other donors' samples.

DNA of the CDR3: TGTGCCAGCACGCCCTTGGGGGGTCCAGATACGCAGTATTTT. Its protein is CASTPLGGPDTQYF. The chain has TRBV12-3 or TRBV12-4 and TRBJ2-3; D possibly corresponds to TRBD2 (6 bases). The CDR3 is 14 amino acids. Trimming pared 7 bases from V and 4 bases from J, leaving 15 bases between.